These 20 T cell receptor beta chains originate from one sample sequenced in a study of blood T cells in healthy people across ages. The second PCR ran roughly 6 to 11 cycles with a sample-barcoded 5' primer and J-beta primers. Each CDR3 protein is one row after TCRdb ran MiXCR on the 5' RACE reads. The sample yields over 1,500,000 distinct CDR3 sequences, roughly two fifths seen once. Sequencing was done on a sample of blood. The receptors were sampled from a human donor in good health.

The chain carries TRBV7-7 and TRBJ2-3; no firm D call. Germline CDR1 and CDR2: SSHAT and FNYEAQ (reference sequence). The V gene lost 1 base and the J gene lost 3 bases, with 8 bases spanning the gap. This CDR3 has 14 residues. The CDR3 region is CASSLGTETDTQYF. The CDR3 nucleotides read TGTGCCAGCAGCTTAGGGACCGAGACAGATACGCAGTATTTT.

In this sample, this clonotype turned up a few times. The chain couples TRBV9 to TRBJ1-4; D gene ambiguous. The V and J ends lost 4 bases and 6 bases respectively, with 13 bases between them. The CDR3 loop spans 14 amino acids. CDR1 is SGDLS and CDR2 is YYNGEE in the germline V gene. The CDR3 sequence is CASSTLGRDEKLFF. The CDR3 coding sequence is TGTGCCAGCAGCACATTAGGGAGGGATGAAAAACTGTTTTTT.

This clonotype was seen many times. The CDR3 protein is CASSPQRGDEQFF. CDR3 DNA: TGTGCCAGCAGCCCCCAACGGGGAGACGAGCAGTTCTTC. This rearrangement joins TRBV7-2 to TRBJ2-1, with a tentative D call TRBD2 (5 bases). This CDR3 comprises 13 residues. Per the germline V gene, CDR1 is SGHTA and CDR2 is FQGNSA. V dropped 5 bases and J dropped 10 bases, with 15 bases sitting between them. The entire variable domain, with the rest obtained from reference TRBV7-2 and TRBJ2-1, is as follows: GAGVSQSPSNKVTEKGKDVELRCDPISGHTALYWYRQSLGQGLEFLIYFQGNSAPDKSGLPSDRFSAERTGGSVSTLTIQRTQQEDSAVYLCASSPQRGDEQFFGPGTRLTVL.

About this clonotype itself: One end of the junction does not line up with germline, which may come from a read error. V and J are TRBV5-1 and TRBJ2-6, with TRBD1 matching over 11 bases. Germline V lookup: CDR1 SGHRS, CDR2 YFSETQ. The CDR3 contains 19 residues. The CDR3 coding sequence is TGCGCCAGCAGCCAGAGTATGCGGACAGGGGGCTTTGGGGCCAACGTCCGGACTTTC. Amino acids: CASSQSMRTGGFGANVRTF.

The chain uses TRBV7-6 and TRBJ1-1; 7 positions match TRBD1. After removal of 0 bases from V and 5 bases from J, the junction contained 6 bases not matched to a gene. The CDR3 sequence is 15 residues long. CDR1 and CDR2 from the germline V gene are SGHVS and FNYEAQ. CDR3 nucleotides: TGTGCCAGCAGCTTAGCGGGACAGCCGGGAACTGAAGCTTTCTTT. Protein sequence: CASSLAGQPGTEAFF.

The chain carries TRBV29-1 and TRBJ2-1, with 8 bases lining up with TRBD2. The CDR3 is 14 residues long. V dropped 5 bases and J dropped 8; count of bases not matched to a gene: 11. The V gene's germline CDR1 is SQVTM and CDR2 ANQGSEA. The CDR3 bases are TGCAGCGTTCGGGGCGGGAGCGGGGGCCATGAGCAGTTCTTC. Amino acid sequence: CSVRGGSGGHEQFF.

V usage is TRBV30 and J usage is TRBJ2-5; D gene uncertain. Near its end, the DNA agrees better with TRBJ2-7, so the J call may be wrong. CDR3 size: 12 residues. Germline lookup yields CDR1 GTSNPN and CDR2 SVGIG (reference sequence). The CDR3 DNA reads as TGTGCCTGGAGTATTCTTGGGTCCGAGCAGTACTTC. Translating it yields CAWSILGSEQYF.

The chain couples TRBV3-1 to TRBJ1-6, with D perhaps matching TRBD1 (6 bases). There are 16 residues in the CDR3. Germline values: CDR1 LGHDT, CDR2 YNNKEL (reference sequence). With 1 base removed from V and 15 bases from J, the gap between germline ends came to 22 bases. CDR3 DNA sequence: TGTGCCAGCAGCCAAGGAGGGGGGCAGGGGTTAAGAGTCCTCCACTTT. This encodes CASSQGGGQGLRVLHF.

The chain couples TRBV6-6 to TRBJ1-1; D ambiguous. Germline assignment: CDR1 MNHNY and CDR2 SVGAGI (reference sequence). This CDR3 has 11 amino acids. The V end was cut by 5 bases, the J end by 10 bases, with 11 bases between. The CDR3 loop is CASSTGLGAFF. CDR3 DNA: TGTGCCAGCAGTACCGGGCTGGGAGCTTTCTTT.

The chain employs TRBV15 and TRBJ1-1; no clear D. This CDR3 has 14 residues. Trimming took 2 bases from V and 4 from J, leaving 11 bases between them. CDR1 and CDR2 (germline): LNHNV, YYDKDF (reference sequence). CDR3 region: CATSRPGRFTEAFF. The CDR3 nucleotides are TGTGCCACCAGCAGACCAGGACGTTTCACTGAAGCTTTCTTT.

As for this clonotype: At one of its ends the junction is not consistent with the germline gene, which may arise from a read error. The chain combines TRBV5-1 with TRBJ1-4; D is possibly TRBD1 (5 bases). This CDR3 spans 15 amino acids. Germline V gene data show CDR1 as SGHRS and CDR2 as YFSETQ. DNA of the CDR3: TGTGCCAGCAGCTTCGCCGGGACGGAGAATGAAAAACTGTTTTTT. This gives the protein CASSFAGTENEKLFF.

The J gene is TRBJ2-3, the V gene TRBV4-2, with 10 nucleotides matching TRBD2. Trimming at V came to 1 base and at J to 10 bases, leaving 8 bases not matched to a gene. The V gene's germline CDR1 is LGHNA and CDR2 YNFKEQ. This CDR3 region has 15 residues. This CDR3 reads CASSQVASGGLAQYF. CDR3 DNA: TGTGCCAGCAGCCAAGTGGCTAGCGGGGGTTTGGCGCAGTATTTT.

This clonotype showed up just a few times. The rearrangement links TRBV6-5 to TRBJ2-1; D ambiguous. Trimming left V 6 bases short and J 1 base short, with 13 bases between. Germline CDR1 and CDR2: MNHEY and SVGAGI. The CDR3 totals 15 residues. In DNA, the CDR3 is TGTGCCAGCAGCACCATACCCTCTTCCTACAATGAGCAGTTCTTC. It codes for CASSTIPSSYNEQFF.

The CDR3 loop is CASRGTGTGDFSPLHF. The CDR3 region has the DNA TGTGCCAGCAGGGGCACCGGGACAGGGGACTTTTCACCCCTCCACTTT. This chain connects TRBV28 to TRBJ1-6; 10 nucleotides match TRBD1. The CDR3 length is 16 residues. The germline V gene has CDR1 MDHEN and CDR2 SYDVKM. V shed 6 bases, J shed 9 bases, and the junction held 11 bases outside the gene matches.

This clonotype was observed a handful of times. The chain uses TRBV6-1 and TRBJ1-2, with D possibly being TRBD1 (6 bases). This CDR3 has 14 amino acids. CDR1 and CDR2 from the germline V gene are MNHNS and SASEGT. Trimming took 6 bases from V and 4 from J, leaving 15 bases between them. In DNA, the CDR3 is TGTGCCAGCAGCGCACCCAGGGGTTTCTATGGCTACACCTTC. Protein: CASSAPRGFYGYTF.

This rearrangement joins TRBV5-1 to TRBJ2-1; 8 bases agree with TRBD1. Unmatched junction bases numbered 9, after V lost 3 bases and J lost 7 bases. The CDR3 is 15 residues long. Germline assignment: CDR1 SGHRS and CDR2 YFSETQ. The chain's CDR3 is CASSSPDRDLNEQFF. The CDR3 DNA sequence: TGCGCCAGCAGCTCGCCGGACAGGGATCTGAATGAGCAGTTCTTC.

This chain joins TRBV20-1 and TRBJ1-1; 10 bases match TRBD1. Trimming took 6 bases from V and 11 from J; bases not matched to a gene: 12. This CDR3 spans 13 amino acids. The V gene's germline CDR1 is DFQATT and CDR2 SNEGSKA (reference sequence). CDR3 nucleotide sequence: TGCAGTGCGTCCGGGACAGGGGTTTTGGGGGCTTTCTTT. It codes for CSASGTGVLGAFF.

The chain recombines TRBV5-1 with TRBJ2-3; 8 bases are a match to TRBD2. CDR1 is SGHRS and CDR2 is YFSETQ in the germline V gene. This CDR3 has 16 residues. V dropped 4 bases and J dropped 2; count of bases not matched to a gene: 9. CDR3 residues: CASSAELAADTDTQYF. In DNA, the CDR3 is TGCGCCAGCAGCGCCGAACTAGCGGCGGACACAGATACGCAGTATTTT.

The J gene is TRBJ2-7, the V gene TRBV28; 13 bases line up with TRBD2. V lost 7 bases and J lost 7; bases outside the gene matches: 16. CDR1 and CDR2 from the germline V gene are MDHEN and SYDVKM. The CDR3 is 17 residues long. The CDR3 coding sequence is TGTGCCAGCAATCCGGGACTAGCGGGACCTAAGGGGGGTGAGCAGTACTTC. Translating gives CASNPGLAGPKGGEQYF.

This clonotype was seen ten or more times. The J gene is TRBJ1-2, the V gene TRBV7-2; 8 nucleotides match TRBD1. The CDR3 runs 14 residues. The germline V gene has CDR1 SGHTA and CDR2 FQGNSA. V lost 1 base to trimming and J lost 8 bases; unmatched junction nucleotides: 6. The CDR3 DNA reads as TGTGCCAGCAGCTTAGTTGGACAGGGTAACGGCTACACCTTC. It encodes CASSLVGQGNGYTF.